The text below deals with one T cell receptor (beta chain). The clone's antigen remains unknown. Base qualities were left out, and no much larger clone turns up one base away. This sample is part of a study of blood T cell repertoires in COVID-19 (dated by TCRdb to between 2020 and 2021). In the study overall: Collaborator samples came from the United States, Italy and Spain and covered acute and convalescent phases of COVID-19. The prospective study material was composed of cDNA or gDNA derived from T cells, B-cell-depleted T cells, or PBMCs. Subjects who had been exposed to COVID-19, were actively infected with it, or had recovered from it provided the deeply sampled blood TCRbeta repertoires that made up the dataset. The repertoires were released in a freely available public database meant as a resource for research on the immune response to SARS-CoV-2. The samples were drawn from the first 160 participants of the ongoing ImmuneRACE study and from 950 to 1,500 subjects provided by 6 global collaborators. Nearly every sample came with metadata listing a de-identified subject ID, COVID-19 status, age in years and sex. Where available, HLA class I and class II types were obtained from metadata supplied by the sample provider rather than from assay-based typing. The investigation overall reported the following: The amount of clinical and demographic metadata varied by source and participant and was provided uncurated.

Collaborating institutions collected whole blood in K2EDTA tubes following their own protocols. For TCRbeta analysis, collaborators shipped samples in one of three forms: frozen whole blood, isolated PBMCs, or DNA extracted from either of those sample types. TCRbeta CDR3 regions were amplified from genomic DNA by means of the immunoSEQ Assay, a bias-controlled multiplex PCR. From the authors' description of their analysis: Within the assay, amplification of reference gene primers was used to estimate how many nucleated cells each sample contained. To quantify the absolute abundance of each unique TCRbeta CDR3 rearrangement, sequence reads were collapsed and filtered. For each sample, productive Simpson clonality was calculated as the square root of Simpson's diversity index over productive rearrangements. Sourced from immuneACCESS, this table was stored by TCRdb with only in-frame sequences that have V and J called. A share of the clones is absent; for the studies checked, an unresolved V gene accounts for under half, and the remainder has no known explanation. V and J calls and clone size are copied from that table; D and trimming were computed from the DNA. For this sample there are around 150,000 clones; about four fifths appear just once. 11% to 15% of the sample is taken by the ten largest.

Trimming costs V 0 bases and J 5 bases, and their ends lie 11 bases apart. CDR1 SGHRS and CDR2 YFSETQ were looked up in the germline V gene. From the cysteine through the phenylalanine, the CDR3 covers 14 amino acids. The entry retains the CDR3 DNA only, 42 bases that are in frame from base 1. This TCR came from a woman aged 80 or over with acute or convalescent COVID-19. The rearrangement combines TRBV5-1 with TRBJ1-1; no D gene is confidently identified. The specimen sequenced was peripheral blood. The base sequence is TGCGCCAGCAGCTTGGCCAGTCCACGAACTGAAGCTTTCTTT. Its product reads: CASSLASPRTEAFF.